The entry below describes one TCR beta chain. Seattle patients were enrolled while actively infected and followed longitudinally. The CDR3 is 17 amino acids. Germline V gene lookup returns CDR1 SGHTA and CDR2 FQGTGA. Unmatched junction bases numbered 5, after V lost 4 bases and J lost 1 base. This sample was included in a study of blood T cell repertoires in COVID-19. At the level of the study: Whether acute or convalescent, the COVID-19 samples came from the United States, Italy and Spain. Sample material is recorded as cDNA or gDNA derived from T cells, B-cell-depleted T cells, or PBMCs.

Study processing details: Using reference gene primer amplification, nucleated cell counts were estimated. Sequenced by immunoSEQ multiplex PCR; TCRdb stores in-frame clones only, minus some. Clone size and V and J calls were adopted from that table, with D and trimming inferred from the DNA. The table lists fewer than 200,000 clones, 82% of them singletons. The V gene is TRBV7-3, the J gene TRBJ2-6, with 9 bases matching TRBD1. Sequencing used peripheral blood. The sequence was collected from a woman aged 55-70 years with COVID-19, enrolled during active disease. The CDR3 DNA follows: TGTGCCAGCAGCTCCCACAGGGGGCTTTCTGGGGCCAACGTCCTGACTTTC. Translation gives CASSSHRGLSGANVLTF.